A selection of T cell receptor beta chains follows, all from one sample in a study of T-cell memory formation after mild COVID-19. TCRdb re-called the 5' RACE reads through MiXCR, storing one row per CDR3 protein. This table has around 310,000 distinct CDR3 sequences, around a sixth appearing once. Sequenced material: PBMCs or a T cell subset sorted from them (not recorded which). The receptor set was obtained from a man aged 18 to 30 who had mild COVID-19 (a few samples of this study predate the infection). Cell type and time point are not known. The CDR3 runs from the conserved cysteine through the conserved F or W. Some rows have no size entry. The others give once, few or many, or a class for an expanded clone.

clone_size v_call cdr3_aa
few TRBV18 CASSPGRGAYNEQFF
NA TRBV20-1 CSARGQNTEAFF
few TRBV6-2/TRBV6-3 CASRHRGGSYNEQFF
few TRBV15 CATSRDSMRRDRGSQQYF
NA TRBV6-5 CASSPPGVRYGYTF
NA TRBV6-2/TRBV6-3 CASSYSMAGGEQYF
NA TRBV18 CASSPGLFTGELFF
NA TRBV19 CASTDRGRTMDTQYF
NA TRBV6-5 CASRKKPGQATSGANVLTF
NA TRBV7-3 CASRSGSGTDTQYF
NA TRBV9 CASSVARAYTGELFF